This is a list of T cell receptor beta chains from one sample in a study of cytomegalovirus exposure and HLA in healthy donors. TCRdb's copy holds only in-frame clones and misses some; the assay was immunoSEQ multiplex PCR. The data contain 140,000 or so clones, over 8% of them singletons. Sequencing used PBMCs. The receptors shown here come from a male donor in good health and CMV-seronegative. CDR3s leave out the opening cysteine and the closing phenylalanine or tryptophan. Only some rows state a clone size, as once, few, many or a class for expanded clones.

clone_size,v_call,j_call,cdr3_aa
.,TRBV18,TRBJ2-1,ASSRGGRPQEQF
once,TRBV28,TRBJ1-1,ASSFASRRGEAF
few,TRBV19,TRBJ2-1,ASSGGVSSYNEQF
few,TRBV5-6,TRBJ2-2,ASRTTGAGELF
few,TRBV4-2,TRBJ1-3,ASSPSGGSGNTIY
.,TRBV5-1,TRBJ2-3,ASSSGRDYIGTDTQY
few,TRBV9,TRBJ2-1,ASSVGSPSGRRLLEQF
.,TRBV4-2,TRBJ1-2,ASSQTRTANYGYT
few,TRBV15,TRBJ1-2,ATSRPDRVYGYT
.,TRBV7-2,TRBJ2-7,ASSLRDSNSYEQY
few,TRBV28,TRBJ2-1,ASRPGGTYNEQF
few,TRBV4-3,TRBJ2-6,ASSQDTSSGANVLT
.,TRBV9,TRBJ1-5,ASSVDGDSNQPQH
.,TRBV10-3,TRBJ1-1,AISGPGNTEAF
few,TRBV19,TRBJ1-1,ATSWATEAF
.,TRBV15,TRBJ1-1,ATSKSTGSYEAF
.,TRBV7-9,TRBJ2-7,ASSLAVGAASQQH
few,TRBV12-5,TRBJ2-3,ASGFSGGADTQY
.,TRBV27,TRBJ2-7,ASSSQPTGREQY
.,TRBV30,TRBJ1-1,ACYRDTEAF
few,TRBV6-6,TRBJ1-5,ASSYPGGNQLQH
few,TRBV19,TRBJ1-2,ASKRSRGDYGYT
.,TRBV6-6,TRBJ2-3,ASSYGGGRDTQY
few,TRBV10-3,TRBJ2-7,AITSGKTYEQY
few,TRBV30,TRBJ2-7,AYSAGEQY
.,TRBV9,TRBJ1-6,ASSVEGGGSPLH
few,TRBV5-1,TRBJ1-1,ASSDMAEAF
few,TRBV19,TRBJ1-1,ASSLGTGVNTEAF
.,TRBV21-1,TRBJ1-2,ASSNRGGAGNYGYT
.,TRBV6-1,TRBJ2-2,ASRRQGNGELF
.,TRBV28,TRBJ2-7,ASSPRTNIKQY
.,TRBV28,TRBJ2-1,ASSAQAGRRSYNEQF
few,TRBV4-1,TRBJ2-3,ASSPSAGALLRSGRTDTQY
.,TRBV5-1,TRBJ1-6,ASSSRTGINSPLH
.,TRBV7-9,TRBJ2-1,ASSGGRYTYNEQF
few,TRBV5-1,TRBJ2-7,ASSSTGNPYEQY
few,TRBV7-8,TRBJ1-1,ASSLGVTGGVRTEAF
few,TRBV7-8,TRBJ2-7,ASSLSSGRAGEQY
few,TRBV6-5,TRBJ1-4,ASRRDVATNEKLF
few,TRBV10-3,TRBJ1-3,AISPLATGGNTIY
.,TRBV6-5,TRBJ1-2,ASSLRGYGYT
.,TRBV4-3,TRBJ2-1,ASSPTGGSHNEQF
few,TRBV7-9,TRBJ1-2,ASSLILHGRNYGYT
few,TRBV5-4,TRBJ1-2,ASRPGTGAYGYT
few,TRBV7-6,TRBJ2-1,ASRPLAGVINEQF
few,TRBV10-3,TRBJ2-7,AIRQDRSGEQY
few,TRBV2,TRBJ1-2,ASSYTGGFNYGYT
.,TRBV5-6,TRBJ1-4,ASSYPSGNEKLF
.,TRBV7-9,TRBJ2-1,ASSQWEGSYNEQF
.,TRBV28,TRBJ2-5,ASSLSQGEQETQY